Below, one T cell receptor (beta chain) is given with its context. Germline V gene sequence: CDR1 KGHSH, CDR2 LQKENI. CDR3 size: 17 residues. The V and J ends lost 4 bases and 4 bases respectively, with 20 bases between them. The source of the sample is a study of blood T cell repertoires in COVID-19. Study overall: The United States, Italy and Spain were the sources of the acute and convalescent COVID-19 samples. In each case, the material was cDNA or gDNA derived from T cells, B-cell-depleted T cells, or PBMCs.

In the original processing: Reference gene primer amplification in the assay estimated nucleated cell counts. Data came from immunoSEQ multiplex PCR; TCRdb stores just in-frame clones and leaves some out. V and J calls and clone size follow that table, whereas D and trimming were derived from the DNA. Among 35,000 to 50,000 clones listed, around four fifths were seen once. This receptor was identified in a woman older than 75 with acute or convalescent COVID-19. The chain couples TRBV18 to TRBJ2-1, with D perhaps TRBD1 (6 bases). The sequencing sample was made of peripheral blood. The CDR3 sequence is CASSRELDSQDYNEQFF. CDR3 sequence (DNA): TGTGCCAGCTCACGAGAGTTGGACAGTCAGGATTACAATGAGCAGTTCTTC.